This T cell receptor (beta chain) was identified in a study of response to subunit inactivated influenza vaccine. This clonotype came up a few times. The antigen is not known. TCRdb recomputed calls from the RT-PCR reads with MiXCR, one row per CDR3 protein. The sample lists 590,000 or so distinct CDR3 sequences; around 15% were seen once. Germline CDR1 SGHAT, CDR2 FQNNGV. V was pared by 5 bases and J by 2 bases, with 4 bases of the junction left unmatched. This CDR3 spans 15 amino acids. Findings of the study overall: Seasonal influenza vaccination, on each occasion, was suggested by the authors to recruit few new T cells.

The specimen comprised PBMCs from blood, sampled around two weeks before vaccination. This receptor was taken from a man aged 50 to 60 who received an inactivated influenza vaccine. The rearrangement uses TRBV11-2 and TRBJ2-3; 10 bases line up with TRBD1. CDR3: CASSGTGVFTDTQYF. The CDR3 region has the DNA TGTGCCAGCAGCGGGACAGGGGTTTTCACAGATACGCAGTATTTT.